This paragraph covers one T cell receptor beta chain sequence. Indicated time point: recipient sample about 28 days before transplant, after cytoreduction. Produced via immunoSEQ multiplex PCR; TCRdb's table is partial and in-frame only. The sample yields roughly 40,000 clones, about 85% seen once. The data were obtained in a study of T cell clonotyping in hematopoietic cell transplantation. The CDR3 has 14 amino acids. V lost 0 bases to trimming and J lost 7 bases, with 11 bases between them. Germline loops: CDR1 SGHRS, CDR2 YFSETQ. The source is a man aged 55-75 years with acute myeloid leukemia. Some clones in this sample may be carry-over from other donors' samples. The J gene is TRBJ2-1, the V gene TRBV5-1, with D perhaps TRBD2 (6 bases). This sample comprised peripheral blood mononuclear cells, obtained before stem cell transplant. CDR3 loop: CASSLALALNEQFF. Here the CDR3 DNA reads TGCGCCAGCAGCTTGGCCCTAGCGTTGAATGAGCAGTTCTTC.